What follows are 18 T cell receptor beta chains derived from one specimen sequenced in a study of OX40 agonist ivuxolimab in advanced cancers. Sequencing used immunoSEQ multiplex PCR; TCRdb keeps in-frame clones, though not all of them. The data show some 39,000 clones, around 89% seen once. Here the sequenced sample was CD4+ or CD8+ T cells sorted from blood, taken in a trial of the OX40 agonist ivuxolimab. The receptors derive from an adult with an advanced solid tumor such as melanoma, head and neck, liver or kidney cancer.

This clone has just one count. The chain uses TRBV5-6 and TRBJ1-1; D unclear. The germline gives CDR1 SGHDT, CDR2 YYEEEE. The CDR3 has 13 residues. V lost 3 bases, J lost 2 bases, and 8 bases lay in between. The CDR3 DNA is TGTGCCAGCAGCTCACTAACAAACACTGAAGCTTTCTTT. Protein sequence: CASSSLTNTEAFF.

The chain couples TRBV18 to TRBJ2-2, with unresolved D. Germline CDR1 KGHSH, CDR2 LQKENI. CDR3 length: 13 amino acids. V was cut by 1 base and J by 3 bases, with 3 bases left in between. The CDR3 bases are TGTGCCAGCTCACCACGGGACACCGGGGAGCTGTTTTTT. This gives the protein CASSPRDTGELFF.

The V call is TRBV19, the J call TRBJ2-3, with TRBD2 identical over 10 bases. Unmatched junction bases numbered 8, after V lost 6 bases and J lost 2 bases. CDR1 LNHDA and CDR2 SQIVND come from the germline V gene (reference sequence). The CDR3 sequence is 16 residues long. CDR3 protein: CASRATLAGVTDTQYF. CDR3 nucleotide sequence: TGTGCCAGTAGGGCAACCCTAGCGGGGGTCACAGATACGCAGTATTTT.

The rearrangement joins TRBV28 to TRBJ2-3, with D possibly TRBD1 on 5 matching bases. The germline V and J ends were trimmed by 7 bases and 1 base, with 18 bases remaining between them. CDR1 and CDR2 (germline): MDHEN, SYDVKM. The CDR3 runs to 16 residues. CDR3 DNA sequence: TGTGCCAGCACCGCTGGGGCTATTCGGGGCACAGATACGCAGTATTTT. The encoded protein is CASTAGAIRGTDTQYF.

The CDR3 is CASRTSGTGDYGYTF. CDR3 nucleotides: TGTGCCAGCCGTACGTCGGGGACAGGGGACTATGGCTACACCTTC. The J gene is TRBJ1-2, the V gene TRBV6-6; 10 nucleotides agree with TRBD1. After removal of 8 bases from V and 3 bases from J, the junction contained 9 bases not matched to a gene. This CDR3 spans 15 amino acids. Germline values: CDR1 MNHNY, CDR2 SVGAGI (reference sequence).

This clone came up once. The CDR3 sequence is CASSPTIGQVNYGYTF. DNA for the CDR3: TGCGCCAGCAGCCCTACAATCGGACAGGTCAACTATGGCTACACCTTC. The chain has TRBV4-1 and TRBJ1-2, with 7 bases matching TRBD1. Germline lookup yields CDR1 MGHRA and CDR2 YSYEKL. The V segment lost 4 bases and the J segment 2 bases; nucleotides outside the gene matches: 10. The CDR3 is made up of 16 amino acids.

This chain connects TRBV5-1 to TRBJ2-7, with 9 bases identical to TRBD1. CDR1 and CDR2 (germline): SGHRS, YFSETQ. The CDR3 spans 15 residues. J gave up 5 bases and V 5 bases, and 11 bases lay outside the gene matches. The CDR3 loop is CASRDPGQGIHEQYF. CDR3 coding DNA: TGCGCCAGCAGGGATCCGGGACAGGGTATCCACGAGCAGTACTTC.

The V gene is TRBV2, the J gene TRBJ1-2, with 8 bases lining up with TRBD1. The V gene end was trimmed by 7 bases and the J gene end by 8 bases; junction bases not matched to a gene: 9. The CDR3 spans 13 residues. Germline CDR1 SNHLY, CDR2 FYNNEI. CDR3 DNA: TGTGCCAGCAAGGAGACAGGGGCGGCCGGCTACACCTTC. Translating it yields CASKETGAAGYTF.

V gene TRBV6-5 combines with J gene TRBJ2-1, with a weak D call TRBD1 (6 bases). Trimming left V 8 bases short and J 0 bases short, with 11 bases between. CDR1 and CDR2 from the germline V gene are MNHEY and SVGAGI. This CDR3 has 14 amino acids. The CDR3 DNA follows: TGTGCCAGCTCCCCGACAGGCTCCTACAATGAGCAGTTCTTC. It specifies CASSPTGSYNEQFF.

Only a few counts were recorded for this clone. The CDR3 nucleotides are TGTGCCAGCAGCGGGGGGATTTCAGATACGCAGTATTTT. Translated: CASSGGISDTQYF. The gene calls are TRBV7-2 and TRBJ2-3, with D possibly matching TRBD2 (6 bases). Germline V CDR1 and CDR2: SGHTA, FQGNSA. The CDR3 has 13 amino acids. The V gene lost 5 bases and the J gene lost 4 bases, with 10 bases spanning the gap.

The V gene is TRBV27, the J gene TRBJ1-6; 8 nucleotides line up with TRBD1. V dropped 4 bases and J dropped 11; count of bases not matched to a gene: 7. Germline V gives CDR1 MNHEY, CDR2 SMNVEV (reference sequence). The CDR3 consists of 14 residues. The CDR3 coding sequence is TGTGCCAGCAGTTCGATCGACAGGGGTACACCCCTCCACTTT. Its protein product is CASSSIDRGTPLHF.

The V call is TRBV18, the J call TRBJ1-5; no reliable D call. The V gene lost 4 bases and the J gene lost 3 bases, with 16 bases spanning the gap. This CDR3 has 16 amino acids. The germline V gene has CDR1 KGHSH and CDR2 LQKENI. The CDR3 here is CASSHERHGVNQPQHF. Here the CDR3 DNA reads TGTGCCAGCTCACACGAAAGACATGGGGTCAATCAGCCCCAGCATTTT. The full variable domain, its missing parts supplied by reference TRBV18 and TRBJ1-5, is NAGVMQNPRHLVRRRGQEARLRCSPMKGHSHVYWYRQLPEEGLKFMVYLQKENIIDESGMPKERFSAEFPKEGPSILRIQQVVRGDSAAYFCASSHERHGVNQPQHFGDGTRLSIL.

The table lists this clone with a count of one. The chain combines TRBV29-1 with TRBJ1-1; no clear D. The V end was cut by 5 bases, the J end by 2 bases, with 12 bases between. CDR1 and CDR2 from the germline V gene are SQVTM and ANQGSEA. The length of the CDR3 is 13 residues. This chain's CDR3 is CSVFRRRNTEAFF. CDR3 in DNA: TGCAGCGTTTTTAGGAGAAGAAACACTGAAGCTTTCTTT.

This chain links TRBV6-5 with TRBJ1-4, with D perhaps matching TRBD1 (6 bases). This CDR3 has 14 residues. Germline assignment: CDR1 MNHEY and CDR2 SVGAGI. Trimming cost V 5 bases and J 7 bases, with 14 bases left between them. CDR3: CASSNRVIPEKLFF. As DNA, the CDR3 is TGTGCCAGCAGTAACAGGGTGATTCCTGAAAAACTGTTTTTT.

The chain combines TRBV6-5 with TRBJ1-1; D is possibly TRBD1 (5 bases). Germline loops: CDR1 MNHEY, CDR2 SVGAGI. The V end lost 7 bases, the J end lost 0 bases, and 9 bases lay between the germline ends. The CDR3 has 13 residues. The DNA of the CDR3 is TGTGCCAGCAAGGGGTGGCTGAACACTGAAGCTTTCTTT. Encoded protein: CASKGWLNTEAFF.

The chain joins TRBV6-1 to TRBJ2-7; TRBD1 might be the D (6 bases). Germline CDR1 and CDR2: MNHNS and SASEGT. V lost 10 bases and J lost 0, with 19 bases in between. This CDR3 is built from 15 residues. The CDR3 DNA reads as TGTGCCACCCGGGCTCTAGCCAGGGGCTCCTACGAGCAGTACTTC. Translated, it gives CATRALARGSYEQYF.

This clone was counted a single time. The CDR3, as DNA: TGCGCCAGCAGCCAGGCCGGGACAGGGGTTTACGAGCAGTACTTC. Amino acid sequence: CASSQAGTGVYEQYF. V is TRBV4-1 and J is TRBJ2-7, with 10 bases identical to TRBD1. The CDR3 covers 15 residues. V lost 3 bases to trimming and J lost 4 bases; unmatched junction nucleotides: 6. The germline V gene has CDR1 MGHRA and CDR2 YSYEKL.

In its sample, this clone was seen once. V and J are TRBV5-8 and TRBJ1-5, with D possibly matching TRBD1 (6 bases). The V end was cut by 2 bases, the J end by 0 bases, with 15 bases between. Germline lookup yields CDR1 SGHTS and CDR2 YDEGEE. The CDR3 is 17 amino acids. The CDR3 coding sequence is TGTGCCAGCAGCTTTGGGGGCATCTCCGGTAGCAATCAGCCCCAGCATTTT. Its translation: CASSFGGISGSNQPQHF.